The 28 T cell receptor beta chains below all came from one sample that was sequenced in a study of human versus mouse CDR3 diversity and MHC coevolution. The assay was immunoSEQ multiplex PCR, and TCRdb's table has in-frame clones only and misses some. The profile covers tens of thousands of clones, with just under 95% appearing a single time and approximately 17% taken by the ten largest. The sample was naive CD4+ T cells from blood. Documented subset: CD45RO-negative CD62L-positive naive CD4 T cells. These receptors originate from a person aged 55-75 years in good health.

The V gene is TRBV7-9, the J gene TRBJ2-3, with D perhaps matching TRBD2 (5 bases). The CDR3 totals 15 residues. Looked up from germline, CDR1 is SEHNR and CDR2 is FQNEAQ (reference sequence). Trimming pared 1 base from V and 0 bases from J, leaving 8 bases between. CDR3 protein: CASSLGWESTDTQYF. CDR3 DNA sequence: TGTGCCAGCAGCTTAGGATGGGAGAGCACAGATACGCAGTATTTT.

The V gene is TRBV19, the J gene TRBJ2-7, with D possibly matching TRBD1 (6 bases). Trimming shortened V by 6 bases and J by 2 bases, and 14 bases separated the two germline ends. The length of the CDR3 is 14 residues. Germline V lookup: CDR1 LNHDA, CDR2 SQIVND (reference sequence). Written as DNA, the CDR3 is TGTGCCAGTAGAGAGAGGGACACCACCTACGAGCAGTACTTC. This encodes CASRERDTTYEQYF.

V gene TRBV6-6 combines with J gene TRBJ1-1, with D unclear. The length of the CDR3 is 12 residues. CDR1 MNHNY and CDR2 SVGAGI come from the germline V gene (reference sequence). V lost 4 bases and J lost 4, with 7 bases in between. Written as DNA, the CDR3 is TGTGCCAGCAGTTCCCGGAGCACTGAAGCTTTCTTT. As protein: CASSSRSTEAFF.

The J gene is TRBJ2-7, the V gene TRBV20-1; weak D call: TRBD2 (6 bases). CDR3 length: 11 residues. Germline CDR1 and CDR2: DFQATT and SNEGSKA (reference sequence). DNA for the CDR3: TGCAGCGCACGGGGGTCCTACGAGCAGTACTTC. Its translation: CSARGSYEQYF.

The rearrangement joins TRBV18 to TRBJ2-1, with D perhaps matching TRBD2 (5 bases). This CDR3 contains 20 residues. V was shortened by 2 bases and J by 5 bases, with 28 bases between the two germline ends. Germline loops: CDR1 KGHSH, CDR2 LQKENI. CDR3 nucleotides: TGTGCCAGCTCACCATTCGCCGGTACGGCGGGCCCGTTTTCGGACAATGAGCAGTTCTTC. Its protein is CASSPFAGTAGPFSDNEQFF.

This chain joins TRBV10-2 and TRBJ2-2, with 12 bases that match TRBD2. From germline, CDR1 is WSHSY and CDR2 SAAADI. The ends lost 9 bases at V and 4 bases at J; junction bases unmatched: 6. This CDR3 is built from 15 residues. Written as DNA, the CDR3 is TGCGCCAGTGCCATACTAGCGGGAGGCACCGGGGAGCTGTTTTTT. Its protein product is CASAILAGGTGELFF.

V and J are TRBV11-2 and TRBJ1-1; D is ambiguous. Germline V lookup: CDR1 SGHAT, CDR2 FQNNGV. V lost 5 bases and J lost 11, with 18 bases in between. The CDR3 spans 13 residues. The CDR3 protein is CASSPSSGPRAFF. CDR3 sequence (DNA): TGTGCCAGCAGCCCGAGCAGCGGCCCCCGGGCTTTCTTT. The variable domain in full, with the rest retrieved from reference TRBV11-2 and TRBJ1-1, is EAGVAQSPRYKIIEKRQSVAFWCNPISGHATLYWYQQILGQGPKLLIQFQNNGVVDDSQLPKDRFSAERLKGVDSTLKIQPAKLEDSAVYLCASSPSSGPRAFFGQGTRLTVV.

This chain connects TRBV9 to TRBJ2-1, with 9 bases matching TRBD1. Germline-derived CDR1 and CDR2 are SGDLS and YYNGEE. The CDR3 consists of 15 residues. V dropped 4 bases and J dropped 9; count of bases not matched to a gene: 11. This CDR3 is CASSPRIGTGTEQFF. The DNA for the CDR3 is TGTGCCAGCAGCCCTCGTATCGGGACAGGGACTGAGCAGTTCTTC.

Comment on this clone: The sample carries other DNA sequences with the same CDR3. The chain links TRBV18 to TRBJ1-5; TRBD1 might be the D (5 bases). Germline V gene lookup returns CDR1 KGHSH and CDR2 LQKENI. The CDR3 contains 13 residues. With 3 bases removed from V and 4 bases from J, the gap between germline ends came to 7 bases. The CDR3 loop is CASSPQGNQPQHF. CDR3 sequence (DNA): TGTGCCAGCTCACCGCAGGGAAATCAGCCCCAGCATTTT.

This sequence joins TRBV19 and TRBJ2-5, with D possibly TRBD2 on 6 matching bases. Trimming took 5 bases from V and 5 from J, leaving 15 bases between them. Germline CDR1 is LNHDA and CDR2 is SQIVND (reference sequence). The CDR3 runs to 14 residues. CDR3 protein: CASSEDRERETQYF. The CDR3 DNA follows: TGTGCCAGTAGTGAGGATCGGGAGCGGGAGACCCAGTACTTC.

The genes are TRBV5-1 and TRBJ2-3; 7 positions agree with TRBD2. Germline V CDR1 and CDR2: SGHRS, YFSETQ. There are 17 residues in the CDR3. The V segment lost 4 bases and the J segment 2 bases; nucleotides outside the gene matches: 13. The CDR3 nucleotides read TGCGCCAGCAGCAGGGCCCGGGGGGAGGGCGACACAGATACGCAGTATTTT. Protein sequence: CASSRARGEGDTDTQYF.

The V call is TRBV7-6, the J call TRBJ2-5; TRBD2 might be the D (6 bases). Germline CDR1 reads SGHVS; CDR2 reads FNYEAQ. The CDR3 is made up of 13 amino acids. Trimming took off 5 bases at V and 13 bases at J, with 20 bases between the two ends. Here the CDR3 reads CASSPSLGGEAYF. The CDR3 DNA is TGTGCCAGCAGCCCTTCCCTGGGCGGGGAGGCGTACTTC.

This clone has a handful of counts. The chain carries TRBV7-3 and TRBJ2-2; TRBD2 aligns across 10 bases. Germline V gives CDR1 SGHTA, CDR2 FQGTGA. The V segment lost 0 bases and the J segment 6 bases; nucleotides outside the gene matches: 7. The CDR3 is 17 amino acids. The CDR3 reads CASSLTRLAGDPGELFF. For the CDR3, the DNA is TGTGCCAGCAGCTTAACCCGCCTAGCGGGAGACCCCGGGGAGCTGTTTTTT. Full variable domain (outside the CDR3, taken from reference TRBV7-3 and TRBJ2-2): GAGVSQTPSNKVTEKGKYVELRCDPISGHTALYWYRQSLGQGPEFLIYFQGTGAADDSGLPNDRFFAVRPEGSVSTLKIQRTERGDSAVYLCASSLTRLAGDPGELFFGEGSRLTVL.

V gene TRBV19 combines with J gene TRBJ1-5; D possibly corresponds to TRBD1 (5 bases). Germline V CDR1 and CDR2: LNHDA, SQIVND (reference sequence). Trimming pared 7 bases from V and 3 bases from J, leaving 22 bases between. This CDR3 is built from 17 residues. This CDR3 is CASKKGRGSPANQPQHF. The CDR3 coding sequence is TGTGCCAGTAAAAAGGGGCGGGGTTCACCAGCCAATCAGCCCCAGCATTTT.

CDR3 nucleotide sequence: TGTGCCACCTCCTACAGGAACACTGAAGCTTTCTTT. Its protein product is CATSYRNTEAFF. The chain combines TRBV6-1 with TRBJ1-1; D unresolved. V dropped 10 bases and J dropped 1 base, with 10 bases sitting between them. CDR3 size: 12 residues. The germline gives CDR1 MNHNS, CDR2 SASEGT.

J is TRBJ2-1 and V is TRBV7-9; the match to TRBD2 covers 7 bases. V dropped 5 bases and J dropped 1; count of bases not matched to a gene: 2. There are 14 residues in the CDR3. Germline loops: CDR1 SEHNR, CDR2 FQNEAQ (reference sequence). The CDR3 region has the DNA TGTGCCAGCAGCGCTAGCGGTTCCTACAATGAGCAGTTCTTC. Its protein is CASSASGSYNEQFF.

The chain uses TRBV10-3 and TRBJ2-5; the D gene is possibly TRBD1 (5 bases). The CDR3 is 13 amino acids. Trimming took 8 bases from V and 2 from J, leaving 12 bases between them. Germline loops: CDR1 ENHRY, CDR2 SYGVKD. CDR3 bases: TGTGCCATCGGCAATCGACAGCAAGAGACCCAGTACTTC. Its translation: CAIGNRQQETQYF.

The rearrangement uses TRBV7-6 and TRBJ2-2, with D possibly TRBD2 on 5 matching bases. CDR1 and CDR2 (germline): SGHVS, FNYEAQ. Trimming removed 2 bases at V and 6 bases at J, with 22 bases between. This CDR3 comprises 18 residues. The CDR3 DNA is TGTGCCAGCAGCTTAACGGGCCCAGCAAGCGGTGTCGCCGGGGAGCTGTTTTTT. As protein: CASSLTGPASGVAGELFF.

This chain joins TRBV19 and TRBJ2-1, with D perhaps matching TRBD2 (6 bases). The CDR3 has 15 amino acids. Per germline, CDR1 LNHDA and CDR2 SQIVND (reference sequence). Trimming removed 6 bases from V and 0 bases from J, with 12 bases in between. Written as DNA, the CDR3 is TGTGCCAGTAGCCCTATGGGGGGCTCCTACAATGAGCAGTTCTTC. Protein sequence: CASSPMGGSYNEQFF.

The genes are TRBV28 and TRBJ1-1; 7 nucleotides line up with TRBD1. The CDR3 spans 11 residues. V trimming: 10 bases; J trimming: 10 bases; junction bases outside the gene matches: 9. The germline V gene encodes CDR1 MDHEN and CDR2 SYDVKM. CDR3 amino acids: CATRGGLGAFF. As DNA, the CDR3 is TGTGCCACCCGAGGGGGCCTGGGAGCTTTCTTT.

This clone is a singleton in its sample. The V gene is TRBV19, the J gene TRBJ1-4; 9 bases match TRBD1. Looked up from germline, CDR1 is LNHDA and CDR2 is SQIVND (reference sequence). This CDR3 spans 13 amino acids. Trimming removed 7 bases from V and 5 bases from J; junction bases left unmatched: 2. The DNA for the CDR3 is TGTGCCAGTACGGGACAGGGCAATGAAAAACTGTTTTTT. Encoded protein: CASTGQGNEKLFF.

V and J are TRBV11-3 and TRBJ1-4, with TRBD1 matching 7 bases. This CDR3 contains 14 residues. CDR1 is SGHNT and CDR2 is YENEEA in the germline V gene. The V and J ends lost 4 bases and 3 bases, in that order; junction bases with no gene match: 2. DNA for the CDR3: TGTGCCAGCAGCTCACAGGGGCCTAATGAAAAACTGTTTTTT. Its translation is CASSSQGPNEKLFF.

A single count supports this clone. The chain recombines TRBV6-5 with TRBJ2-7; D might be TRBD1 (6 bases). This CDR3 has 15 residues. The V gene lost 6 bases and the J gene lost 1 base, with 16 bases spanning the gap. Germline V gene sequence: CDR1 MNHEY, CDR2 SVGAGI. The CDR3 DNA sequence: TGTGCCAGCAGCTCCACAGGGCTGGGTTCCTACGAGCAGTACTTC. Its translation is CASSSTGLGSYEQYF.

Note on this clone: This sample includes further DNA sequences coding for the same CDR3. The chain couples TRBV19 to TRBJ2-2, with TRBD2 matching 11 bases. The CDR3 consists of 17 residues. Looked up from germline, CDR1 is LNHDA and CDR2 is SQIVND (reference sequence). J lost 0 bases, V lost 6 bases, and 6 bases had no gene match. CDR3 nucleotide sequence: TGTGCCAGTAGAATCGCGGGACTAGCGGCGAACACCGGGGAGCTGTTTTTT. It yields the protein CASRIAGLAANTGELFF.

The V gene is TRBV7-3, the J gene TRBJ1-2, with 9 bases identical to TRBD1. V gave up 5 bases and J gave up 5 bases; unmatched junction bases: 3. The germline CDR1 and CDR2 sequences are SGHTA and FQGTGA. There are 13 residues in the CDR3. CDR3 residues: CASSQDRGYGYTF. The CDR3 nucleotides read TGTGCCAGCAGCCAGGACAGGGGATATGGCTACACCTTC.

This clone was found once. The J gene is TRBJ1-4, the V gene TRBV6-1, with TRBD1 matching over 9 bases. J lost 13 bases, V lost 8 bases, and 11 bases had no gene match. The CDR3 is made up of 13 amino acids. Germline CDR1 reads MNHNS; CDR2 reads SASEGT. The CDR3 DNA reads as TGTGCCAGCCCGGCGGACAGGGGCCTAGGACTGTTTTTT. Translating it yields CASPADRGLGLFF.

This chain joins TRBV7-9 and TRBJ1-2; TRBD1 is a possible D gene (5 bases). V lost 4 bases and J lost 4, with 13 bases in between. CDR1 and CDR2 from the germline V gene are SEHNR and FQNEAQ (reference sequence). CDR3 length equals 14 residues. The CDR3 sequence is CASSSPPGGYGYTF. The CDR3 DNA reads as TGTGCCAGCAGCTCCCCCCCCGGGGGCTATGGCTACACCTTC.

The V gene is TRBV10-3, the J gene TRBJ2-3; D unresolved. CDR3 length equals 16 residues. Germline CDR1 is ENHRY and CDR2 is SYGVKD. The ends were cut back, 0 bases at V and 0 bases at J, with 10 bases in the middle. The CDR3 bases are TGTGCCATCAGTGAGTCGAAAGCCGTTAGCACAGATACGCAGTATTTT. Encoded protein: CAISESKAVSTDTQYF.